This T cell receptor beta chain stems from a study of cytomegalovirus exposure and HLA in healthy donors. With 60 Vbeta and 13 Jbeta primers, the PCR was carried out. The assay was immunoSEQ multiplex PCR, and TCRdb's table has in-frame clones only and misses some. The table has about 88,000 clones, around 79% seen once; the top ten hold 4.9%. This TCR was recovered from a middle-aged woman in good health and CMV-seronegative. The sequenced sample was PBMCs.

The CDR3 sequence is CASKKAGSPSYEQYF. CDR3 coding DNA: TGTGCCAGCAAAAAAGCGGGGTCACCCTCCTACGAGCAGTACTTC. V usage is TRBV6-5 and J usage is TRBJ2-7, with TRBD2 matching 7 bases. Trimming cost V 7 bases and J 0 bases; bases outside gene matches: 9. This CDR3 region has 15 residues. Per germline, CDR1 MNHEY and CDR2 SVGAGI.